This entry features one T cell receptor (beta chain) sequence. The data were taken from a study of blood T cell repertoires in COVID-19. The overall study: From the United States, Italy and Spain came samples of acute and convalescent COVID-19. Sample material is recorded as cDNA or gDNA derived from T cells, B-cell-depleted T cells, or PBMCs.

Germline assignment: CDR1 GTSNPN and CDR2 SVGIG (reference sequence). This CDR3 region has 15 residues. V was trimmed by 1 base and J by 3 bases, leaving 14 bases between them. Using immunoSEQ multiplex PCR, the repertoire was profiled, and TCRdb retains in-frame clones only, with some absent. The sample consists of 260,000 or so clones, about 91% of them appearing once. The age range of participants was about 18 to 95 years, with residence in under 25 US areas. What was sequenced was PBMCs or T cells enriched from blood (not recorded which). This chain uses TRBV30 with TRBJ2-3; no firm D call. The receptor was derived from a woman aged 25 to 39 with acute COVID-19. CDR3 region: CAWSGEEERTDTQYF. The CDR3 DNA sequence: TGTGCCTGGAGTGGAGAAGAGGAGAGGACAGATACGCAGTATTTT. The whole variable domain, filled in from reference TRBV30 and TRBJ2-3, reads SQTIHQWPATLVQPVGSPLSLECTVEGTSNPNLYWYRQAAGRGLQLLFYSVGIGQISSEVPQNLSASRPQDRQFILSSKKLLLSDSGFYLCAWSGEEERTDTQYFGPGTRLTVL.